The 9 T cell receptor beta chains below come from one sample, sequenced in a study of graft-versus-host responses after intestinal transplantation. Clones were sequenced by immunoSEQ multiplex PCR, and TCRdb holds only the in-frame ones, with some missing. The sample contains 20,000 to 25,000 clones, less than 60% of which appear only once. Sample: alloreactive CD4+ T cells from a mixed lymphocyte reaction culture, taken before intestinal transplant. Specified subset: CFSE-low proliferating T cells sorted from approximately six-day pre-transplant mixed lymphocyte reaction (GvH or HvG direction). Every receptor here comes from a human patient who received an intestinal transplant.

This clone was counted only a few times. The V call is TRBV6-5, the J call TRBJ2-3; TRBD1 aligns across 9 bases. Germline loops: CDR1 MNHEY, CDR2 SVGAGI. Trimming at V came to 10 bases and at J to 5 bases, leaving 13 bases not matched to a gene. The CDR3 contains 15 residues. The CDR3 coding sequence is TGTGCCATCTCAACCCGGGACAGGGTGGGAGATACGCAGTATTTT. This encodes CAISTRDRVGDTQYF.

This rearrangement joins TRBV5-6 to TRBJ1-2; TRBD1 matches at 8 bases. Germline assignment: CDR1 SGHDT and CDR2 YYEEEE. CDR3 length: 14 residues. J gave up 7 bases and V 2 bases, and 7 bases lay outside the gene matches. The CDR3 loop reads CASSLGQGVGGYTF. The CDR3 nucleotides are TGTGCCAGCAGCTTAGGACAGGGTGTGGGTGGCTACACCTTC.

This CDR3 reads CASSRLATTDTQYF. CDR3 sequence (DNA): TGCGCCAGCAGCCGACTAGCGACCACAGATACGCAGTATTTT. This rearrangement joins TRBV5-1 to TRBJ2-3; 8 bases agree with TRBD2. This CDR3 spans 14 amino acids. J gave up 2 bases and V 4 bases, and 3 bases lay outside the gene matches. Germline lookup yields CDR1 SGHRS and CDR2 YFSETQ.

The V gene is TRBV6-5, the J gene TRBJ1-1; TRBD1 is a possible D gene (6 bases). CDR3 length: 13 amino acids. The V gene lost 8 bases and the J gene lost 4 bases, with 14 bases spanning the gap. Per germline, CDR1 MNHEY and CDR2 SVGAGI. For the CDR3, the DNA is TGTGCCAGCCGGGGGGCCAGGGCCACTGAAGCTTTCTTT. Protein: CASRGARATEAFF.

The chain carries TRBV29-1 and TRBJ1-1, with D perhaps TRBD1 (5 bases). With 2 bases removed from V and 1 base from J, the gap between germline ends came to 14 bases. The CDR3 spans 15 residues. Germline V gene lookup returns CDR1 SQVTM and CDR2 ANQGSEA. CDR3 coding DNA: TGCAGCGTTGAATGGGTGGCAGGGTGGAACACTGAAGCTTTCTTT. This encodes CSVEWVAGWNTEAFF.

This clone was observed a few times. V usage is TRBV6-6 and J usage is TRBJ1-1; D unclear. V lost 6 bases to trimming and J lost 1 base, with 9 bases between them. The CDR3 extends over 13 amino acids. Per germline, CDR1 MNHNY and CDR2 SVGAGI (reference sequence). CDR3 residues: CASSPPGNTEAFF. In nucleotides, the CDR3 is TGTGCCAGCAGCCCTCCGGGGAACACTGAAGCTTTCTTT.

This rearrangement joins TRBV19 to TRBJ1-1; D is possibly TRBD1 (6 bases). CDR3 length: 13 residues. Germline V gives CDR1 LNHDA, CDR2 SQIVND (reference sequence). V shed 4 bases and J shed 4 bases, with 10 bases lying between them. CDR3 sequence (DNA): TGTGCCAGTAGTACCAACAGGGCCACTGAAGCTTTCTTT. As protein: CASSTNRATEAFF.

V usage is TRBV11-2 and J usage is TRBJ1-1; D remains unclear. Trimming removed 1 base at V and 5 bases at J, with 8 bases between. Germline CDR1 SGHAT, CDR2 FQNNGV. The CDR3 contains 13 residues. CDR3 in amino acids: CASSLVVGTEAFF. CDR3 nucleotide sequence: TGTGCCAGCAGCTTAGTGGTCGGGACTGAAGCTTTCTTT.

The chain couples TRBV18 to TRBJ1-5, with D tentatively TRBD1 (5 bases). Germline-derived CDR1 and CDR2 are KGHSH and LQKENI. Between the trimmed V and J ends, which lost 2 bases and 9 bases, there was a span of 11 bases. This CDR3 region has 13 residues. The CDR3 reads CASSPGVGGPQHF. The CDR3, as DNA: TGTGCCAGCTCACCAGGGGTGGGGGGGCCCCAGCATTTT.